The 4 T cell receptor beta chains below were found in one sample sequenced in a study of blood T cells in healthy people across ages. A sample-barcoded 5' primer and a J-beta primer mix were used in a second PCR of roughly 7 to 11 cycles. TCRdb re-called the 5' RACE reads with MiXCR, one entry per CDR3 protein. The sample includes over 950,000 distinct CDR3 sequences, 35% to 40% seen only once; the top ten take around 13%. Sequencing was carried out using blood. These receptors were obtained from a man aged 18 to 35 in good health.

This clonotype was picked up many times. At one of its ends the junction is not consistent with the germline gene, which may arise from a read error. The genes are TRBV12-3 or TRBV12-4 and TRBJ1-2; D is unclear. The CDR3 is made up of 13 amino acids. CDR3 sequence: CASSLSGNYGYTF. The DNA for the CDR3 is TGCGCCAGCAGCTTGTCTGGGAACTATGGCTACACCTTC.

For the CDR3, the DNA is TGTGCCAGCAACCAGGGGGGGACGGACACTGAAGCTTTCTTT. This encodes CASNQGGTDTEAFF. The chain combines TRBV2 with TRBJ1-1, with 7 bases fitting TRBD1. CDR1 is SNHLY, CDR2 FYNNEI, per germline. This CDR3 is 14 amino acids long. V gave up 7 bases and J gave up 3 bases; unmatched junction bases: 8.

The chain links TRBV7-9 to TRBJ2-1; the match to TRBD1 covers 7 bases. CDR1 SEHNR and CDR2 FQNEAQ come from the germline V gene (reference sequence). This CDR3 comprises 13 residues. Trimming at V came to 7 bases and at J to 7 bases, leaving 7 bases not matched to a gene. CDR3 nucleotide sequence: TGTGCCAGCAACGAAGGGGGCAGAAATGAGCAGTTCTTC. Its protein is CASNEGGRNEQFF.

Of note for this clonotype: This may come from a read error, since a much larger clone is one base off. V usage is TRBV29-1 and J usage is TRBJ2-1, with D perhaps TRBD2 (6 bases). TRBJ2-7 matches the DNA end more closely, so the J call is doubtful. This CDR3 region has 15 residues. Germline V gene lookup returns CDR1 SQVTM and CDR2 ANQGSEA. The CDR3 DNA reads as TGCAGCGCCGAATGGCGGGGAGACCCCTACAATGAGCAGTACTTC. It encodes CSAEWRGDPYNEQYF.